This T cell receptor (beta chain) was recovered during a study of spatial heterogeneity in lung cancer. TCRdb used MiXCR to reprocess the 5' RACE reads, holding one entry per CDR3 protein. This sample has around 10,000 distinct CDR3 sequences, with around 15% found just once. V lost 3 bases and J 7 bases, leaving 13 bases between the germline ends. CDR1 SNHLY and CDR2 FYNNEI come from the germline V gene. The CDR3 contains 13 residues. This clonotype is labeled medium-sized. As yet, its antigen is unknown. The library was built for alpha chains, so this beta chain is an off-target read and its size means little. Stated time point: sample taken at primary tumor resection. The donors, 72 patients with untreated early-stage non-small cell lung cancer, provided the samples. Sequencing covered unsorted whole RNA taken from tumor, nontumor lung or frozen PBMC. Notes on the study in general: Counts of expanded intratumoral alpha and beta TCRs tracked tumor mutation counts.

This clonotype was obtained from a male donor with early-stage non-small cell lung cancer. The chain combines TRBV2 with TRBJ2-7; possible D gene TRBD1, 6 bases. The sequencing used lung tumor tissue, collected at surgery. The chain's CDR3 is CASSEQGLGEQYF. Here the CDR3 DNA reads TGTGCCAGCAGTGAGCAGGGGCTGGGAGAGCAGTACTTC. Full variable domain (outside the CDR3, taken from reference TRBV2 and TRBJ2-7): EPEVTQTPSHQVTQMGQEVILRCVPISNHLYFYWYRQILGQKVEFLVSFYNNEISEKSEIFDDQFSVERPDGSNFTLKIRSTKLEDSAMYFCASSEQGLGEQYFGPGTRLTVT.